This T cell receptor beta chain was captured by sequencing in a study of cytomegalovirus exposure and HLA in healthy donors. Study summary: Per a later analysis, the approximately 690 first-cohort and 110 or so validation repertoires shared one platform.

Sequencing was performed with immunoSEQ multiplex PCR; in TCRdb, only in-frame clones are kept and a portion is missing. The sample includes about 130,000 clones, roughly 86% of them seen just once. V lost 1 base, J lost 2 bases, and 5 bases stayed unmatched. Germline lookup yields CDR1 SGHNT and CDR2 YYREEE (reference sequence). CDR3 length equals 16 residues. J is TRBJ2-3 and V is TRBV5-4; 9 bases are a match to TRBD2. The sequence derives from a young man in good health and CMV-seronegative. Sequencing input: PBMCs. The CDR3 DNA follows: TGTGCCAGCAGCTTGAGGGCGGGGGGGCACACAGATACGCAGTATTTT. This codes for CASSLRAGGHTDTQYF.